The 23 T cell receptor beta chains in this list originate from one sample, sequenced in a study of CXCR3-negative and CXCR3-positive naive CD8 T cells. Study-wide results and limits: CXCR3-expressing naive cells carried TRB CDR3s more hydrophobic than those of CXCR3-negative naive cells.

It was by 5' RACE with UMI labels that the TRB cDNA libraries were prepared. From its re-call of the 5' RACE reads, TCRdb lists each CDR3 protein once, without DNA. The sample has under 70,000 distinct CDR3 sequences. Their target antigens are unknown. The specimen sequenced was naive CXCR3+ CD8+ T cells from blood. Subset: CD45RO-CCR7+CD27+CD95- naive CD8+ T cells expressing CXCR3 (TNR3+). These receptors all come from a human donor in good health. Some clones in this sample may be carry-over from other donors' samples.

This sequence joins TRBV7-2 and TRBJ2-7; TCRdb selects TRBD1, and the lack of DNA leaves this call unchecked. The CDR3 extends over 14 amino acids. Germline loops: CDR1 SGHTA, CDR2 FQGNSA. The CDR3 loop reads CASSLTGARNEQYF.

The rearrangement uses TRBV7-9 and TRBJ2-1; TCRdb returns TRBD1, unconfirmable since there is no DNA. Germline V gives CDR1 SEHNR, CDR2 FQNEAQ (reference sequence). CDR3 length: 14 amino acids. The CDR3 protein is CASSAQGLYNEQFF.

The chain carries TRBV29-1 and TRBJ2-2; TCRdb picks TRBD1, but there is no DNA to check that call. This CDR3 contains 15 residues. Germline CDR1 and CDR2: SQVTM and ANQGSEA. The CDR3 sequence is CSVEERGRNTGELFF.

The chain has TRBV20-1 and TRBJ2-7; TCRdb's D call of TRBD1 is untestable without DNA. The length of the CDR3 is 13 residues. Germline CDR1 DFQATT, CDR2 SNEGSKA (reference sequence). CDR3 amino acids: CSARDHRVYEQYF.

The chain is built from TRBV7-9 and TRBJ2-1; there is no DNA to check the TCRdb D call of TRBD1. This CDR3 has 17 residues. The germline V gene has CDR1 SEHNR and CDR2 FQNEAQ (reference sequence). CDR3 amino acids: CASSLAVAGGTINEQFF.

CDR3 in amino acids: CASSLGQDNSPLHF. The rearrangement uses TRBV5-1 and TRBJ1-6; TCRdb reports TRBD1, a call that lacks DNA to check it against. Germline assignment: CDR1 SGHRS and CDR2 YFSETQ. The CDR3 loop spans 14 amino acids.

The V call is TRBV7-9, the J call TRBJ2-1; the D gene TCRdb calls, TRBD1, cannot be checked with no DNA. CDR3 size: 14 residues. Germline assignment: CDR1 SEHNR and CDR2 FQNEAQ (reference sequence). CDR3: CASSLVPIRNEQFF. Filled out from reference TRBV7-9 and TRBJ2-1, the complete variable domain reads DTGVSQNPRHKITKRGQNVTFRCDPISEHNRLYWYRQTLGQGPEFLTYFQNEAQLEKSRLLSDRFSAERPKGSFSTLEIQRTEQGDSAMYLCASSLVPIRNEQFFGPGTRLTVL.

The V call is TRBV29-1, the J call TRBJ1-2; the D gene TCRdb calls, TRBD1, cannot be checked with no DNA. The germline V gene has CDR1 SQVTM and CDR2 ANQGSEA. The CDR3 has 13 residues. The chain's CDR3 is CSVSPGGSYGYTF.

The chain links TRBV29-1 to TRBJ2-7; TCRdb gives TRBD1 as the D gene, but with no DNA this cannot be confirmed. Germline V gene lookup returns CDR1 SQVTM and CDR2 ANQGSEA. This CDR3 contains 16 residues. CDR3 sequence: CSVEEGTGGVTYEQYF.

The genes are TRBV20-1 and TRBJ1-5. The CDR3 loop spans 12 amino acids. Per the germline V gene, CDR1 is DFQATT and CDR2 is SNEGSKA (reference sequence). The CDR3 sequence is CSGAGGNQPQHF.

The chain carries TRBV29-1 and TRBJ2-4; TCRdb's D gene call, TRBD1, goes unchecked for lack of DNA. Germline V CDR1 and CDR2: SQVTM, ANQGSEA. The CDR3 spans 15 residues. The chain's CDR3 is CSVEAQGNAKNIQYF.

This chain joins TRBV28 and TRBJ2-3; the TRBD1 assignment by TCRdb is unverifiable without DNA. Germline assignment: CDR1 MDHEN and CDR2 SYDVKM. CDR3 length equals 15 residues. The CDR3 here is CASSYRGQDPDTQYF. Looking up the rest from reference TRBV28 and TRBJ2-3 gives the full variable domain: DVKVTQSSRYLVKRTGEKVFLECVQDMDHENMFWYRQDPGLGLRLIYFSYDVKMKEKGDIPEGYSVSREKKERFSLILESASTNQTSMYLCASSYRGQDPDTQYFGPGTRLTVL.

The chain employs TRBV30 and TRBJ2-7; the D call from TCRdb, TRBD1, cannot be confirmed without DNA. The CDR3 covers 14 residues. Looked up from germline, CDR1 is GTSNPN and CDR2 is SVGIG (reference sequence). The CDR3 region is CAWRSPGGMNEQYF.

V gene TRBV28 combines with J gene TRBJ2-5; TCRdb's D call, TRBD1, is unchecked because there is no DNA. The CDR3 has 17 residues. Germline CDR1 reads MDHEN; CDR2 reads SYDVKM. This chain's CDR3 is CASSFYSGAGAGETQYF.

The chain joins TRBV29-1 to TRBJ2-7; there is no DNA to check the TCRdb D call of TRBD1. This CDR3 is built from 14 residues. Germline assignment: CDR1 SQVTM and CDR2 ANQGSEA. The CDR3: CSVELGTGTYEQYF.

V gene TRBV7-2 combines with J gene TRBJ2-7; without DNA, the TCRdb call of TRBD2 cannot be checked. CDR3 length equals 15 residues. CDR1 and CDR2 from the germline V gene are SGHTA and FQGNSA. The CDR3 loop is CASSSRGSGWNEQYF.

The chain employs TRBV10-3 and TRBJ2-2; TCRdb designates TRBD2, a call that cannot be tested without DNA. Germline assignment: CDR1 ENHRY and CDR2 SYGVKD. This CDR3 has 16 residues. Here the CDR3 reads CAIRGTSITNTGELFF.

The gene calls are TRBV6-6 and TRBJ1-5. The CDR3 has 16 residues. Per the germline V gene, CDR1 is MNHNY and CDR2 is SVGAGI (reference sequence). The CDR3 loop is CASSYGWPGVDQPQHF.

The genes are TRBV5-5 and TRBJ2-1. The V gene's germline CDR1 is SGHKS and CDR2 YYEKEE (reference sequence). This CDR3 spans 11 amino acids. The CDR3 sequence: CASSLETEQFF.

The rearrangement links TRBV29-1 to TRBJ2-1. The CDR3 is 12 residues long. From germline, CDR1 is SQVTM and CDR2 ANQGSEA. The CDR3: CSVEWVGIEQFF.

V usage is TRBV21-1 and J usage is TRBJ2-5; TCRdb lists TRBD2, though no DNA is available to test this call. TRBV21-1 is designated a pseudogene. The length of the CDR3 is 15 residues. CDR3 amino acids: CASYSRRAGTGTQYF.

The gene calls are TRBV29-1 and TRBJ1-4; no DNA is available, so the TRBD1 call from TCRdb remains unchecked. Germline-derived CDR1 and CDR2 are SQVTM and ANQGSEA. The CDR3 length is 15 residues. CDR3 sequence: CSVEGGRGAAEKLFF.

V and J are TRBV13 and TRBJ2-1; the TRBD2 assignment by TCRdb is unverifiable without DNA. CDR1 and CDR2 from the germline V gene are PRHDT and FYEKMQ (reference sequence). CDR3 size: 15 residues. The CDR3 here is CASSLLAGKYNEQFF.